This T cell receptor (beta chain) originates from a study of shared clonotypes between healthy human individuals. Turning to the study itself: CD8 memory received one plate per donor, CD8 naive two, CD4 memory three and CD4 naive three. Study-level results: Generation probabilities of non-shared clonotypes were lower (relative to those shared by all four donors). Blood was the only sampled material, and tissue repertoires likely differ. Among donors, sharing of clonotypes was expected to be affected by sequencing depth.

As concerns this clone: Its specificity is not known.

Germline lookup yields CDR1 SGHTA and CDR2 FQGNSA. The CDR3 extends over 15 amino acids. J lost 5 bases, V lost 5 bases, and 3 bases had no gene match. Assay used: immunoSEQ multiplex PCR; TCRdb lists only in-frame clones, some missing. Of under 2.5 million clones listed, 92% are singletons. The clonotype comes from a man between 18 and 29 years old in good health. Some clones in this sample may be carry-over from other donors' samples. The sequenced sample consisted of naive CD4+ T cells from PBMCs. Regarding subset: CD45RA+ positively selected. The chain joins TRBV7-2 to TRBJ2-3, with 14 bases fitting TRBD2. CDR3 residues: CASSQGLAGVDTQYF. The CDR3 DNA is TGTGCCAGCAGCCAGGGACTAGCGGGAGTAGATACGCAGTATTTT.